One and the same sample provided the 24 T cell receptor beta chains below, sequenced in a study of blood T cell repertoires in COVID-19. Profiled with immunoSEQ multiplex PCR; TCRdb holds only in-frame clones, not every one. This table holds roughly 280,000 clones, about 87% found once. Sequencing input: PBMCs or T cells enriched from blood (not recorded which). These receptors were collected from a woman aged 25 to 39 with acute COVID-19.

The chain carries TRBV19 and TRBJ2-7, with 8 bases identical to TRBD2. The V and J ends lost 3 bases and 4 bases, in that order; junction bases with no gene match: 5. CDR1 is LNHDA and CDR2 is SQIVND in the germline V gene (reference sequence). The CDR3 runs 14 residues. CDR3: CASSITSGEYEQYF. The DNA for the CDR3 is TGTGCCAGTAGTATTACTAGCGGAGAGTACGAGCAGTACTTC.

The rearrangement joins TRBV7-9 to TRBJ2-2, with TRBD2 matching over 14 bases. The CDR3 contains 18 residues. J gave up 0 bases and V 1 base, and 1 base lay outside the gene matches. Looked up from germline, CDR1 is SEHNR and CDR2 is FQNEAQ (reference sequence). The DNA of the CDR3 is TGTGCCAGCAGCTTAGGACTAGCGGGAGGGCCGAACACCGGGGAGCTGTTTTTT. This sequence encodes CASSLGLAGGPNTGELFF.

The CDR3, as DNA: TGTGCCAGCAGTTTCTGGGGACAGAGCACAGATACGCAGTATTTT. Protein: CASSFWGQSTDTQYF. The chain is built from TRBV28 and TRBJ2-3; 7 nucleotides agree with TRBD1. J was trimmed by 0 bases and V by 3 bases; bases with no gene match: 3. The length of the CDR3 is 15 residues. The V gene's germline CDR1 is MDHEN and CDR2 SYDVKM.

The V gene is TRBV2, the J gene TRBJ2-7, with D uncertain. V dropped 2 bases and J dropped 2 bases, with 4 bases sitting between them. Germline V gene sequence: CDR1 SNHLY, CDR2 FYNNEI. CDR3 length: 12 amino acids. CDR3 in DNA: TGTGCCAGCAGTGAAACTGCCTACGAGCAGTACTTC. Translated, it gives CASSETAYEQYF.

This rearrangement joins TRBV5-8 to TRBJ1-4; a possible D gene is TRBD1 (6 bases). There are 14 residues in the CDR3. Trimming left V 0 bases short and J 7 bases short, with 10 bases between. Germline CDR1 is SGHTS and CDR2 is YDEGEE. The DNA for the CDR3 is TGTGCCAGCAGCTTGGGGCCAGGGGTTGAAAAACTGTTTTTT. Translation gives CASSLGPGVEKLFF.

This rearrangement joins TRBV5-6 to TRBJ2-3; the match to TRBD2 covers 11 bases. V was clipped by 4 bases and J by 6 bases; unmatched bases: 10. The CDR3 runs to 16 residues. Germline V gives CDR1 SGHDT, CDR2 YYEEEE. CDR3 region: CASSISLAGDLDTQYF. The CDR3 DNA reads TGTGCCAGCAGCATTTCACTAGCGGGAGATTTGGATACGCAGTATTTT.

This chain links TRBV3-1 (or the pseudogene TRBV3-2) with TRBJ2-2, with 9 bases lining up with TRBD2. After removal of 3 bases from V and 7 bases from J, the junction contained 6 bases not matched to a gene. Germline loops: CDR1 LGHDT, CDR2 YNNKEL (reference sequence). This CDR3 has 15 residues. The CDR3 nucleotides are TGTGCCAGCAGCCAGGTAGCGGGAGAAATCGGGGAGCTGTTTTTT. Amino acid sequence: CASSQVAGEIGELFF.

The sample holds one count of this clone. The DNA for the CDR3 is TGTGCCAGCAGTGACAACGGACAGGGCACAGATACGCAGTATTTT. Protein sequence: CASSDNGQGTDTQYF. The gene calls are TRBV2 and TRBJ2-3, with TRBD1 matching over 7 bases. The V gene's germline CDR1 is SNHLY and CDR2 FYNNEI. The trim removed 3 bases at V and 1 base at J, leaving 4 bases unmatched. The CDR3 length is 15 residues. Based on the CDR3 plus reference TRBV2 and TRBJ2-3, the full variable domain is EPEVTQTPSHQVTQMGQEVILRCVPISNHLYFYWYRQILGQKVEFLVSFYNNEISEKSEIFDDQFSVERPDGSNFTLKIRSTKLEDSAMYFCASSDNGQGTDTQYFGPGTRLTVL.

V and J are TRBV4-2 and TRBJ2-6, with D perhaps matching TRBD1 (5 bases). CDR3 length equals 18 residues. V was shortened by 0 bases and J by 0 bases, with 12 bases between the two germline ends. Germline CDR1 and CDR2: LGHNA and YNFKEQ. The CDR3 DNA follows: TGTGCCAGCAGCCAAGAATCTGACAGTCCCTCTGGGGCCAACGTCCTGACTTTC. Protein sequence: CASSQESDSPSGANVLTF.

This chain links TRBV7-2 with TRBJ2-3, with TRBD2 identical over 7 bases. The germline CDR1 and CDR2 sequences are SGHTA and FQGNSA. V lost 3 bases to trimming and J lost 4 bases; unmatched junction nucleotides: 10. CDR3 length: 16 residues. In DNA, the CDR3 is TGTGCCAGCAGCTTTATTGCGGGAGTTTATTCAGATACGCAGTATTTT. It translates to CASSFIAGVYSDTQYF.

The V call is TRBV18, the J call TRBJ1-4; D is unresolved. Germline CDR1 is KGHSH and CDR2 is LQKENI. This CDR3 has 15 amino acids. Trimming stripped 2 bases from V and 3 bases from J, with 10 bases between. The CDR3 bases are TGTGCCAGCTCACCAGAGGACTTTTCTAATGAAAAACTGTTTTTT. Its protein is CASSPEDFSNEKLFF.

The chain recombines TRBV10-3 with TRBJ2-3; no clear D. V was cut by 0 bases and J by 5 bases, with 9 bases left in between. CDR1 is ENHRY and CDR2 is SYGVKD in the germline V gene. This CDR3 is built from 14 residues. For the CDR3, the DNA is TGTGCCATCAGTGAGTCCTTAGTTTTAGATACGCAGTATTTT. This translates into CAISESLVLDTQYF.

The gene calls are TRBV27 and TRBJ1-1, with a possible D match to TRBD1 (5 bases). V was shortened by 8 bases and J by 5 bases, with 18 bases between the two germline ends. The CDR3 is 14 amino acids. Germline V gene data show CDR1 as MNHEY and CDR2 as SMNVEV (reference sequence). The CDR3 sequence is CASPGVGGPTEAFF. CDR3 nucleotides: TGTGCCAGCCCGGGGGTGGGTGGGCCGACTGAAGCTTTCTTT.

This chain connects TRBV24-1 to TRBJ2-7; 11 bases line up with TRBD1. In germline, CDR1 is KGHDR, CDR2 SFDVKD. Germline trimming cut 12 bases from V and 5 bases from J; bases unmatched to any gene: 8. The CDR3 extends over 13 amino acids. This CDR3 is CAQDRGLRDEQYF. Here the CDR3 DNA reads TGTGCCCAGGACAGGGGGCTTAGGGACGAGCAGTACTTC.

The rearrangement uses TRBV3-1 (or the pseudogene TRBV3-2) and TRBJ2-1, with 9 bases aligning to TRBD2. Germline V gene lookup returns CDR1 LGHDT and CDR2 YNNKEL (reference sequence). Germline trimming cut 4 bases from V and 12 bases from J; bases unmatched to any gene: 19. The CDR3 sequence is 17 residues long. The CDR3 sequence is CASSPTHGLAKGDGQFF. The CDR3 DNA sequence: TGTGCCAGCAGCCCTACCCACGGACTAGCGAAGGGGGATGGGCAGTTCTTC.

This chain uses TRBV27 with TRBJ2-1, with 12 bases that match TRBD2. V shed 6 bases, J shed 8 bases, and the junction held 5 bases outside the gene matches. The CDR3 length is 14 residues. In germline, CDR1 is MNHEY, CDR2 SMNVEV (reference sequence). The CDR3 DNA is TGTGCCAGCAGCCTAGCGGGAGGGCCACATGAGCAGTTCTTC. This sequence encodes CASSLAGGPHEQFF.

This rearrangement joins TRBV5-1 to TRBJ2-7; 8 bases line up with TRBD1. The CDR3 covers 15 residues. Germline V gene sequence: CDR1 SGHRS, CDR2 YFSETQ. V was pared by 1 base and J by 2 bases, with 5 bases of the junction left unmatched. The CDR3 sequence is CASSLISGGTYEQYF. CDR3 coding DNA: TGCGCCAGCAGCTTGATCTCAGGGGGCACCTACGAGCAGTACTTC.

This clone was recorded a few times. This chain uses TRBV5-4 with TRBJ2-1; 8 nucleotides align to TRBD2. This CDR3 has 15 amino acids. V lost 4 bases to trimming and J lost 4 bases; unmatched junction nucleotides: 7. The germline V gene encodes CDR1 SGHNT and CDR2 YYREEE (reference sequence). The CDR3: CASSQNSGTYNEQFF. The CDR3 bases are TGTGCCAGCAGCCAGAATAGCGGGACTTACAATGAGCAGTTCTTC.

Ten or more counts support this clone. This sequence joins TRBV25-1 and TRBJ2-5; D is ambiguous. This CDR3 contains 11 residues. The ends were cut back, 8 bases at V and 9 bases at J, with 13 bases in the middle. Germline V gene lookup returns CDR1 MGHDK and CDR2 SYGVNS. CDR3: CASQSGSSQYF. Written as DNA, the CDR3 is TGTGCCAGCCAGTCCGGGTCGTCCCAGTACTTC. Variable domain in full (rest from reference TRBV25-1 and TRBJ2-5): EADIYQTPRYLVIGTGKKITLECSQTMGHDKMYWYQQDPGMELHLIHYSYGVNSTEKGDLSSESTVSRIRTEHFPLTLESARPSHTSQYLCASQSGSSQYFGPGTRLLVL.

This chain joins TRBV7-8 and TRBJ1-5; tentative D call: TRBD1 (6 bases). CDR3 length: 15 residues. Per germline, CDR1 SGHVS and CDR2 FQNEAQ. Trimming cost V 0 bases and J 6 bases, with 12 bases left between them. The CDR3: CASSLAGGPFQPQHF. In DNA form, the CDR3 reads TGTGCCAGCAGCTTAGCAGGGGGACCCTTTCAGCCCCAGCATTTT.

This clone occurred a few times. The chain links TRBV11-2 to TRBJ1-1; 8 nucleotides match TRBD1. Trimming removed 4 bases from V and 7 bases from J; junction bases left unmatched: 11. The germline gives CDR1 SGHAT, CDR2 FQNNGV. The CDR3 contains 15 residues. The CDR3 DNA sequence: TGTGCCAGCAGCTCTTTAGGGACAGGCGATTATGAAGCTTTCTTT. Its protein product is CASSSLGTGDYEAFF.

V and J are TRBV11-3 and TRBJ2-5; D is undetermined. The germline CDR1 and CDR2 sequences are SGHNT and YENEEA. The CDR3 length is 13 residues. Trimming stripped 0 bases from V and 2 bases from J, with 4 bases between. CDR3 in DNA: TGTGCCAGCAGCTTAGACAGACAAGAGACCCAGTACTTC. Protein product: CASSLDRQETQYF.

This clone has a count of ten or more. At one boundary the junction diverges from the germline segment, which might be a read error. The chain employs TRBV30 and TRBJ1-2, with a tentative D call TRBD1 (6 bases). The CDR3 consists of 13 residues. The germline gives CDR1 GTSNPN, CDR2 SVGIG (reference sequence). DNA for the CDR3: TGTGCCTGGAGAGTTTTTGGGGGCGACCTGACTCTTTTC. Its translation: CAWRVFGGDLTLF.

The chain uses TRBV29-1 and TRBJ2-7; 12 bases are shared with TRBD2. The V gene's germline CDR1 is SQVTM and CDR2 ANQGSEA. CDR3 length: 14 residues. The junction had 5 bases not matched to a gene; V was cut back by 5 bases and J by 3 bases. The CDR3 DNA follows: TGCAGCGTTACTGGGACTAGCGGGCTCTACGAGCAGTACTTC. Translation gives CSVTGTSGLYEQYF.